The 18 T cell receptor beta chains in this list originate from one sample, sequenced in a study of T-cell reconstitution after alpha-beta-depleted transplantation in children (dated by TCRdb to the mid-2010s). Receptors were amplified or captured by PCR. The sequencer was an Illumina HiSeq 2500. To normalize quantification of the TCRbeta repertoire, the TCR libraries were built with molecular barcoding that relied on unique molecular identifiers. TCRdb passed the public sequencing reads through fastp at Q25 and MiXCR, retaining productive beta sequences. One record per CDR3 amino acid sequence lists the most common genes and DNA. The sample table holds roughly 89,000 distinct CDR3 sequences, of which less than 15% were seen once. 14% of the sample lies in the top ten. The source was PBMCs from the stem cell graft donor, collected from the stem cell graft. Receptor source: a human donor who donated a stem cell graft to a child with inherited bone marrow failure.

This clonotype was counted only a few times. This rearrangement joins TRBV6-5 to TRBJ1-6; D possibly corresponds to TRBD1 (5 bases). The CDR3 consists of 16 residues. Trimming cost V 2 bases and J 4 bases, with 12 bases left between them. Germline CDR1 reads MNHEY; CDR2 reads SVGAGI. The CDR3 DNA follows: TGTGCCAGCAGTTACAGGAGTGGGGGATATAATTCACCCCTCCACTTT. It specifies CASSYRSGGYNSPLHF.

Many counts were recorded for this clonotype. The chain is built from TRBV24-1 and TRBJ2-1; 7 bases agree with TRBD2. The germline V gene has CDR1 KGHDR and CDR2 SFDVKD. CDR3 size: 15 residues. V lost 2 bases to trimming and J lost 3 bases; unmatched junction nucleotides: 3. The CDR3 DNA follows: TGTGCCACCAGTGATTGGGGGGGAGGCTACAATGAGCAGTTCTTC. It is translated as CATSDWGGGYNEQFF.

At least ten counts were recorded for this clonotype. The V and J genes are TRBV19 and TRBJ1-1; TRBD1 is a possible D gene (6 bases). Germline CDR1 is LNHDA and CDR2 is SQIVND (reference sequence). With 5 bases removed from V and 4 bases from J, the gap between germline ends came to 11 bases. This CDR3 has 13 amino acids. This CDR3 is CASSFRGITEAFF. As DNA, the CDR3 is TGTGCCAGTAGTTTCAGGGGAATCACTGAAGCTTTCTTT.

This clonotype was recorded at least ten times. The rearrangement uses TRBV24-1 and TRBJ2-5; D might be TRBD1 or TRBD2, each matching 6 bases. The CDR3 consists of 14 residues. V lost 5 bases and J lost 2, with 11 bases in between. Germline V CDR1 and CDR2: KGHDR, SFDVKD. CDR3 sequence (DNA): TGTGCCACCAGTGCCACAGGGACTCAAGAGACCCAGTACTTC. It yields the protein CATSATGTQETQYF.

CDR3 sequence reads: CASSPGQGKLFF. The CDR3 nucleotides are TGTGCCAGCAGTCCCGGACAGGGGAAGCTGTTTTTT. The gene calls are TRBV12-3 or TRBV12-4 and TRBJ2-2; 9 nucleotides line up with TRBD1. This CDR3 comprises 12 residues. The trim removed 5 bases at V and 12 bases at J, leaving 4 bases unmatched.

Many counts were recorded for this clonotype. The V gene is TRBV7-9, the J gene TRBJ1-2, with a weak D call TRBD1 (6 bases). The germline gives CDR1 SEHNR, CDR2 FQNEAQ (reference sequence). The CDR3 totals 16 residues. V lost 6 bases and J lost 0, with 17 bases in between. As DNA, the CDR3 is TGTGCCAGCAGAGGATGGGGGGCCGGAGCTAACTATGGCTACACCTTC. It codes for CASRGWGAGANYGYTF.

The V call is TRBV5-4, the J call TRBJ2-5, with 8 bases matching TRBD1. This CDR3 contains 15 residues. With 4 bases clipped from V and 0 bases from J, the junction kept 5 bases outside the gene matches. CDR1 SGHNT and CDR2 YYREEE come from the germline V gene (reference sequence). CDR3 in DNA: TGTGCCAGCAGCACTGGACAGGGATACCAAGAGACCCAGTACTTC. Amino acid sequence: CASSTGQGYQETQYF.

There are many counts of this clonotype. This sequence joins TRBV5-1 and TRBJ2-7; 9 bases agree with TRBD1. Germline V lookup: CDR1 SGHRS, CDR2 YFSETQ. V dropped 1 base and J dropped 3; count of bases not matched to a gene: 5. This CDR3 is 15 amino acids long. For the CDR3, the DNA is TGCGCCAGCAGCTTGCTACAGGGGGCCGTCTACGAGCAGTACTTC. It encodes CASSLLQGAVYEQYF.

This clonotype was observed at least ten times. The chain uses TRBV4-1 and TRBJ2-7, with 12 bases matching TRBD2. The J segment lost 4 bases and the V segment lost 1 base, leaving 2 bases of the junction unmatched. The germline CDR1 and CDR2 sequences are MGHRA and YSYEKL. This CDR3 has 15 residues. CDR3 bases: TGCGCCAGCAGCCAAGCTAGCGGGAGGGGTTACGAGCAGTACTTC. Translation: CASSQASGRGYEQYF.

Many counts were recorded for this clonotype. The chain carries TRBV5-1 and TRBJ2-7; D is undetermined. The CDR3 extends over 14 amino acids. Germline lookup yields CDR1 SGHRS and CDR2 YFSETQ. Deletions cut 4 bases from V and 0 bases from J, with 11 bases between. CDR3 coding DNA: TGCGCCAGCAGCCTGGACGGAATCTCCTACGAGCAGTACTTC. It yields the protein CASSLDGISYEQYF.

This clonotype was detected many times. The chain recombines TRBV3-1 with TRBJ2-7; a possible D gene is TRBD1 (5 bases). This CDR3 has 14 residues. Trimming stripped 1 base from V and 4 bases from J, with 11 bases between. Germline V CDR1 and CDR2: LGHDT, YNNKEL (reference sequence). The CDR3, as DNA: TGTGCCAGCAGCCAAGGGTCAGGGCCATACGAGCAGTACTTC. Translating it yields CASSQGSGPYEQYF.

Ten or more counts support this clonotype. This chain connects TRBV30 to TRBJ1-2; no firm D call. The CDR3 extends over 12 amino acids. Germline V gene lookup returns CDR1 GTSNPN and CDR2 SVGIG (reference sequence). V lost 3 bases and J lost 4, with 9 bases in between. In DNA form, the CDR3 reads TGTGCCTGGAGGGGGTTAAGCTATGGCTACACCTTC. This translates into CAWRGLSYGYTF.

This clonotype has ten or more counts. The chain has TRBV20-1 and TRBJ1-1; unclear D gene. Germline-derived CDR1 and CDR2 are DFQATT and SNEGSKA (reference sequence). V was cut by 3 bases and J by 4 bases, with 12 bases left in between. This CDR3 is built from 13 residues. In nucleotides, the CDR3 is TGCAGTGCTAGCTGGACCCCGGGCACTGAAGCTTTCTTT. It codes for CSASWTPGTEAFF.

This clonotype was picked up many times. This rearrangement joins TRBV29-1 to TRBJ2-6, with D possibly matching TRBD1 (5 bases). CDR3 size: 14 residues. Trimming stripped 3 bases from V and 0 bases from J, with 6 bases between. Germline loops: CDR1 SQVTM, CDR2 ANQGSEA. The CDR3 region is CSVEDNSGANVLTF. CDR3 sequence (DNA): TGCAGCGTTGAGGACAACTCTGGGGCCAACGTCCTGACTTTC.

Many counts were recorded for this clonotype. The J gene is TRBJ1-2, the V gene TRBV5-1; 9 bases are shared with TRBD1. J lost 8 bases, V lost 3 bases, and 2 bases had no gene match. The CDR3 covers 12 residues. Germline CDR1 reads SGHRS; CDR2 reads YFSETQ. For the CDR3, the DNA is TGCGCCAGCAGCTGGGACAGGGACGGCTACACCTTC. Encoded protein: CASSWDRDGYTF. Full variable domain (outside the CDR3, taken from reference TRBV5-1 and TRBJ1-2): KAGVTQTPRYLIKTRGQQVTLSCSPISGHRSVSWYQQTPGQGLQFLFEYFSETQRNKGNFPGRFSGRQFSNSRSEMNVSTLELGDSALYLCASSWDRDGYTFGSGTRLTVV.

This clonotype was recorded at least ten times. This chain links TRBV7-9 with TRBJ1-2, with D possibly matching TRBD1 (6 bases). CDR1 and CDR2 (germline): SEHNR, FQNEAQ (reference sequence). CDR3 size: 15 residues. Trimming left V 5 bases short and J 7 bases short, with 20 bases between. CDR3 protein: CASSPGQIEQGGYTF. DNA for the CDR3: TGTGCCAGCAGCCCCGGACAGATTGAGCAGGGTGGCTACACCTTC.

This clonotype has just a few counts. The chain uses TRBV7-6 and TRBJ2-1, with D possibly being TRBD2 (5 bases). CDR1 SGHVS and CDR2 FNYEAQ come from the germline V gene. The V and J ends lost 1 base and 4 bases respectively, with 17 bases between them. The CDR3 is made up of 17 amino acids. The DNA of the CDR3 is TGTGCCAGCAGCTTAGGTACAGCGGTGTCCTCATACAATGAGCAGTTCTTC. Translating gives CASSLGTAVSSYNEQFF.

This clonotype was recorded at least ten times. J is TRBJ1-4 and V is TRBV4-2, with no clear D. The germline gives CDR1 LGHNA, CDR2 YNFKEQ. CDR3 length: 14 residues. V was clipped by 0 bases and J by 8 bases, with 10 bases between them. The CDR3 region has the DNA TGTGCCAGCAGCCAAGAAGGGCCGCCCGAAAAACTGTTTTTT. Residues: CASSQEGPPEKLFF.